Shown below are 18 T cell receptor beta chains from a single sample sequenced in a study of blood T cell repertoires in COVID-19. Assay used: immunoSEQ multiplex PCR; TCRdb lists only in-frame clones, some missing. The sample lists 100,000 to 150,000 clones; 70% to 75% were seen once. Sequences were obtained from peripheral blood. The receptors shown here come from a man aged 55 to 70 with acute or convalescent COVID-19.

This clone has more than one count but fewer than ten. This CDR3 reads CASSFPQTGNTEAFF. In DNA, the CDR3 is TGCGCCAGCAGCTTCCCTCAAACAGGGAACACTGAAGCTTTCTTT. The rearrangement uses TRBV5-1 and TRBJ1-1; D might be TRBD1 (5 bases). The CDR3 is 15 amino acids. Deletions cut 2 bases from V and 1 base from J, with 12 bases between. Germline assignment: CDR1 SGHRS and CDR2 YFSETQ.

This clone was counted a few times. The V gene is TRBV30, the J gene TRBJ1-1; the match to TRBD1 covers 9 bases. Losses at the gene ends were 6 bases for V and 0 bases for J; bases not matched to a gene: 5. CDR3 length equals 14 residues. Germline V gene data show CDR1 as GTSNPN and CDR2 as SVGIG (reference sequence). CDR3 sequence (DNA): TGTGCCTGTGAATGGACAGGGGTGAACACTGAAGCTTTCTTT. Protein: CACEWTGVNTEAFF. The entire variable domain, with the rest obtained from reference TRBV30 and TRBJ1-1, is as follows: SQTIHQWPATLVQPVGSPLSLECTVEGTSNPNLYWYRQAAGRGLQLLFYSVGIGQISSEVPQNLSASRPQDRQFILSSKKLLLSDSGFYLCACEWTGVNTEAFFGQGTRLTVV.

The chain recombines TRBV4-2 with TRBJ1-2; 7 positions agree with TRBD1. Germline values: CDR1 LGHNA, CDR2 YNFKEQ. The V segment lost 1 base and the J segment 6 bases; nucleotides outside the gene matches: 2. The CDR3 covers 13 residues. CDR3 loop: CASSQGDSHGYTF. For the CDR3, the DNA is TGTGCCAGCAGCCAAGGGGACAGTCATGGCTACACCTTC.

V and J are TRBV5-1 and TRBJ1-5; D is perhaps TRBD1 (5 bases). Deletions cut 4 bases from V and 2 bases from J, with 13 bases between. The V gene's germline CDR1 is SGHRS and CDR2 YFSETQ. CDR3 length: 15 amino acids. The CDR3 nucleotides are TGCGCCAGCAGCGACGGGGGTTCGCGCAATCAGCCCCAGCATTTT. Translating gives CASSDGGSRNQPQHF.

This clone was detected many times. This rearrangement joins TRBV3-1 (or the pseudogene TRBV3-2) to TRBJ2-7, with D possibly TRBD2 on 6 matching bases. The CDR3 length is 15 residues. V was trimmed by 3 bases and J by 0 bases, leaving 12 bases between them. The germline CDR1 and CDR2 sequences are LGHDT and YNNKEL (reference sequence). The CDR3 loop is CASSQSAGSSYEQYF. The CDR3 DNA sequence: TGTGCCAGCAGCCAGTCAGCGGGCAGCTCCTACGAGCAGTACTTC.

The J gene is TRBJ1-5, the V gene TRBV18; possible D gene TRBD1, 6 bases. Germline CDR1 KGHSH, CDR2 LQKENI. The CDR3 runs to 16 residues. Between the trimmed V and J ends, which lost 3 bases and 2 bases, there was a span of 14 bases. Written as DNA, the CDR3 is TGTGCCAGCTCACCCGACACAGGGTACGGCAATCAGCCCCAGCATTTT. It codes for CASSPDTGYGNQPQHF.

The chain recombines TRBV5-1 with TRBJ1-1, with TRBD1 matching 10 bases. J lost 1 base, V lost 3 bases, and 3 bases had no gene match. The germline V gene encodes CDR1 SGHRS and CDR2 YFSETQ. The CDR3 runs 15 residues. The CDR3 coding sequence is TGCGCCAGCAGCTCGGGACAGGGGCAGAACACTGAAGCTTTCTTT. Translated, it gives CASSSGQGQNTEAFF.

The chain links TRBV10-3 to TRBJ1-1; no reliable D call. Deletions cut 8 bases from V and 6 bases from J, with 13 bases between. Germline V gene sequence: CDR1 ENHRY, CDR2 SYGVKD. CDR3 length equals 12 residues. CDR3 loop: CAIGRDNPEAFF. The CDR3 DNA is TGTGCCATCGGCCGTGATAACCCTGAAGCTTTCTTT.

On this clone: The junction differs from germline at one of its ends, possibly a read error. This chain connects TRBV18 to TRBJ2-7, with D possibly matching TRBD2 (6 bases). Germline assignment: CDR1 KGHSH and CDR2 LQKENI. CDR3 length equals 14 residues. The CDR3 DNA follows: TGTGCCAGCTCAACACCGGGACTCCCCTACGAGCAGTACTTC. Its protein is CASSTPGLPYEQYF.

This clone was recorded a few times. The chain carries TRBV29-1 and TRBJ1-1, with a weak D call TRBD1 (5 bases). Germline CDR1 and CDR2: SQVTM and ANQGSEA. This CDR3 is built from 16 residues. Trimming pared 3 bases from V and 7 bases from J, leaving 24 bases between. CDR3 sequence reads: CSVDGAVAGDRDEAFF. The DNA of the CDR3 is TGCAGCGTTGACGGTGCCGTAGCGGGGGATCGGGATGAAGCTTTCTTT.

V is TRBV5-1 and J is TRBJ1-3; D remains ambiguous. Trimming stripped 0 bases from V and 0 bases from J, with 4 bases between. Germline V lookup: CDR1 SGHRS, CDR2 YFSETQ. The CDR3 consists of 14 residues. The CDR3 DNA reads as TGCGCCAGCAGCTTGGGGGCCTCTGGAAACACCATATATTTT. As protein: CASSLGASGNTIYF.

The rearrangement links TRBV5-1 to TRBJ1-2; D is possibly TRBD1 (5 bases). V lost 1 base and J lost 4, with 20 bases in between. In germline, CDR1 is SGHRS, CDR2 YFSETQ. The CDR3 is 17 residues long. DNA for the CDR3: TGCGCCAGCAGCTTGTCCGGAGGGGCCGCAGGTGGCTATGGCTACACCTTC. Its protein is CASSLSGGAAGGYGYTF.

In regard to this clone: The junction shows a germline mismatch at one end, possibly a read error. In DNA form, the CDR3 reads TGTGCCACCAATGATAGAGCCACCGGGGAGCTGTTTTTT. It translates to CATNDRATGELFF. The chain carries TRBV24-1 and TRBJ2-2; D gene unclear. Germline CDR1 reads KGHDR; CDR2 reads SFDVKD. This CDR3 is 13 amino acids long.

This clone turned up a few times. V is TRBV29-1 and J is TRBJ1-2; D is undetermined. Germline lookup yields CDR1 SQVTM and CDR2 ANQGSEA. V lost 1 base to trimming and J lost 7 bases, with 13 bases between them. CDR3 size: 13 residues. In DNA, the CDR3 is TGCAGCGTTGAAGCGGGTGGCGGTAGTGGCTACACCTTC. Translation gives CSVEAGGGSGYTF. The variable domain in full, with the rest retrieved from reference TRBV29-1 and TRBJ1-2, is SAVISQKPSRDICQRGTSLTIQCQVDSQVTMMFWYRQQPGQSLTLIATANQGSEATYESGFVIDKFPISRPNLTFSTLTVSNMSPEDSSIYLCSVEAGGGSGYTFGSGTRLTVV.

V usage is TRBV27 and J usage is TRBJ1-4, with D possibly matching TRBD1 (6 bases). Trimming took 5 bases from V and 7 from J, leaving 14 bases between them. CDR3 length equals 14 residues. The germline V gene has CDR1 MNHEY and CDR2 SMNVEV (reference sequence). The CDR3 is CASSHQGWGEKLFF. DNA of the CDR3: TGTGCCAGCAGTCATCAGGGGTGGGGTGAAAAACTGTTTTTT.

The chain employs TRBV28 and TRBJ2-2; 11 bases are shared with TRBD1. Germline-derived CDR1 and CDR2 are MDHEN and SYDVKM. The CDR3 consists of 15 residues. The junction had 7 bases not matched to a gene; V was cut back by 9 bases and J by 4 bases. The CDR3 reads CASSGQGAFTGELFF. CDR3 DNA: TGTGCCAGTTCCGGACAGGGGGCCTTCACCGGGGAGCTGTTTTTT.

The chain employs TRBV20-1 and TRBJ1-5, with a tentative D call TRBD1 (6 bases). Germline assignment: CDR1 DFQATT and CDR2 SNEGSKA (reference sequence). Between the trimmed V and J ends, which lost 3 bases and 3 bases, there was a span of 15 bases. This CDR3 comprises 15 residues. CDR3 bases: TGCAGTGCTAGTGGGGGCAGGGGCGCCAATCAGCCCCAGCATTTT. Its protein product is CSASGGRGANQPQHF.

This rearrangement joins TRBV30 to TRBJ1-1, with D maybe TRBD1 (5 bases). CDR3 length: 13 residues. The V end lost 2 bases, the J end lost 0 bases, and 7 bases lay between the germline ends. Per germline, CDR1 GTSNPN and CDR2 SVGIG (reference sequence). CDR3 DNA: TGTGCCTGGAGTTCAGGGCTGAACACTGAAGCTTTCTTT. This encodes CAWSSGLNTEAFF.